Shown below are 32 T cell receptor beta chains from a single sample sequenced in a study of early T cells in non-severe SARS-CoV-2 infection. TCRdb re-derived calls from the 5' RACE reads in MiXCR, one entry per CDR3 protein. The table records approximately 90,000 distinct CDR3 sequences, around 10% of them present only once. The sequences come from whole blood, collected at baseline. These receptors originate from an adult who was a healthcare worker with PCR-confirmed SARS-CoV-2 infection or an uninfected control (not recorded which).

The chain carries TRBV6-2 or TRBV6-3 and TRBJ2-1, with 9 bases matching TRBD1. The CDR3 length is 14 residues. The ends lost 9 bases at V and 5 bases at J; junction bases unmatched: 8. CDR1 is MNHEY and CDR2 is SVGEGT in the germline V gene. The DNA for the CDR3 is TGTGCCAGTAAGTGGGACAGGGCCGACAATGAGCAGTTCTTC. Its translation is CASKWDRADNEQFF.

This clonotype was seen repeatedly, ten times or more. The chain employs TRBV7-3 and TRBJ2-2; D is ambiguous. CDR1 and CDR2 (germline): SGHTA, FQGTGA. V was trimmed by 5 bases and J by 4 bases, leaving 5 bases between them. This CDR3 has 12 residues. The CDR3 spells CASSRVTGELFF. The CDR3 DNA sequence: TGTGCCAGCAGCCGCGTCACCGGGGAGCTGTTTTTT.

CDR3 in DNA: TGTGCCAGCAGTTACGGGCGGGTGAACACTGAAGCTTTCTTT. Protein sequence: CASSYGRVNTEAFF. V is TRBV6-2 or TRBV6-3 and J is TRBJ1-1, with D hard to call. Trimming stripped 2 bases from V and 0 bases from J, with 7 bases between. This CDR3 is 14 amino acids long. Germline-derived CDR1 and CDR2 are MNHEY and SVGEGT.

CDR3 coding DNA: TGTGCCAGCAGCCTCGGTGGGGCGGGGCGCTACGAGCAGTACTTC. Translated, it gives CASSLGGAGRYEQYF. The rearrangement joins TRBV7-2 to TRBJ2-7, with D perhaps matching TRBD2 (6 bases). V lost 5 bases, J lost 3 bases, and 17 bases lay in between. Germline CDR1 is SGHTA and CDR2 is FQGNSA. CDR3 length: 15 amino acids. The variable domain in full, completed from reference TRBV7-2 and TRBJ2-7, reads GAGVSQSPSNKVTEKGKDVELRCDPISGHTALYWYRQSLGQGLEFLIYFQGNSAPDKSGLPSDRFSAERTGGSVSTLTIQRTQQEDSAVYLCASSLGGAGRYEQYFGPGTRLTVT.

There are a few counts of this clonotype. J is TRBJ2-7 and V is TRBV2, with 10 bases lining up with TRBD1. Germline assignment: CDR1 SNHLY and CDR2 FYNNEI. V shed 4 bases and J 7 bases; nucleotides not matched to a gene: 4. The CDR3 is 13 residues long. CDR3 loop: CASSAGTGVEQYF. In DNA, the CDR3 is TGTGCCAGCAGTGCTGGGACAGGGGTTGAGCAGTACTTC.

This clonotype was detected only a few times. The DNA of the CDR3 is TGTGCCAGCAGCCAAGAACACCTTCACAATGAGCAGTTCTTC. Translating it yields CASSQEHLHNEQFF. The genes are TRBV4-2 and TRBJ2-1; D call uncertain. The length of the CDR3 is 14 residues. Germline CDR1 is LGHNA and CDR2 is YNFKEQ. The V and J ends lost 0 bases and 5 bases respectively, with 8 bases between them.

As for this clonotype: This may be a read error: a much more frequent sequence differs by one nucleotide. The V gene is TRBV6-5, the J gene TRBJ2-7; possible D gene TRBD1, 6 bases. The V gene lost 3 bases and the J gene lost 5 bases, with 20 bases spanning the gap. Germline CDR1 MNHEY, CDR2 SVGAGI. The CDR3 is 16 amino acids. DNA for the CDR3: TGTGCCAGCAGTTATTCGGGAAGGCAGGGGAATGACGAGCAGTACTTC. Protein product: CASSYSGRQGNDEQYF.

The gene calls are TRBV27 and TRBJ1-4; D is ambiguous. The CDR3 totals 13 residues. V was shortened by 4 bases and J by 5 bases, with 8 bases between the two germline ends. Germline V gene sequence: CDR1 MNHEY, CDR2 SMNVEV (reference sequence). Here the CDR3 DNA reads TGTGCCAGCAGTTCCCATCAGAATGAAAAACTGTTTTTT. Protein sequence: CASSSHQNEKLFF. The whole variable domain, filled in from reference TRBV27 and TRBJ1-4, reads EAQVTQNPRYLITVTGKKLTVTCSQNMNHEYMSWYRQDPGLGLRQIYYSMNVEVTDKGDVPEGYKVSRKEKRNFPLILESPSPNQTSLYFCASSSHQNEKLFFGSGTQLSVL.

This clonotype was recorded only once. V gene TRBV6-2 or TRBV6-3 combines with J gene TRBJ1-2, with TRBD1 matching 7 bases. CDR1 is MNHEY and CDR2 is SVGEGT in the germline V gene. This CDR3 contains 13 residues. V lost 6 bases, J lost 6 bases, and 7 bases stayed unmatched. The CDR3 DNA is TGTGCCAGCAGACGACAGGGAGAAGATGGCTACACCTTC. Translation: CASRRQGEDGYTF.

This clonotype was observed many times. The chain is built from TRBV11-3 and TRBJ2-3; D remains ambiguous. The V end lost 2 bases, the J end lost 6 bases, and 9 bases lay between the germline ends. The germline CDR1 and CDR2 sequences are SGHNT and YENEEA. The CDR3 contains 13 residues. The CDR3 loop is CASSLNGFDTQYF. The CDR3, as DNA: TGTGCCAGCAGCTTAAATGGTTTCGATACGCAGTATTTT.

The CDR3 spells CASSAGTTYGYTF. The CDR3 nucleotides read TGCGCCAGCAGCGCCGGGACAACCTATGGCTACACCTTC. The chain is built from TRBV10-1 and TRBJ1-2, with D maybe TRBD1 (6 bases). V was trimmed by 6 bases and J by 4 bases, leaving 12 bases between them. The CDR3 sequence is 13 residues long. The germline CDR1 and CDR2 sequences are WNHNN and SYGVQD (reference sequence).

In its sample, this clonotype was seen a few times. This rearrangement joins TRBV7-2 to TRBJ2-3; 12 bases match TRBD2. The J segment lost 2 bases and the V segment lost 6 bases, leaving 6 bases of the junction unmatched. CDR1 is SGHTA and CDR2 is FQGNSA in the germline V gene. The length of the CDR3 is 16 residues. The CDR3 here is CASRSGLAGNTDTQYF. The DNA of the CDR3 is TGTGCCAGCAGGTCAGGACTAGCGGGGAACACAGATACGCAGTATTTT.

The chain is built from TRBV29-1 and TRBJ1-5, with D possibly matching TRBD1 (5 bases). Germline V gene data show CDR1 as SQVTM and CDR2 as ANQGSEA. The CDR3 extends over 18 amino acids. V was pared by 0 bases and J by 3 bases, with 21 bases between. In DNA, the CDR3 is TGCAGCGTTGAAGATCTTAGGCCCCCTAGGGGCTTCAATCAGCCCCAGCATTTT. Translating gives CSVEDLRPPRGFNQPQHF. Complete variable domain (other parts from reference TRBV29-1 and TRBJ1-5): SAVISQKPSRDICQRGTSLTIQCQVDSQVTMMFWYRQQPGQSLTLIATANQGSEATYESGFVIDKFPISRPNLTFSTLTVSNMSPEDSSIYLCSVEDLRPPRGFNQPQHFGDGTRLSIL.

This clonotype was found many times. The gene calls are TRBV20-1 and TRBJ2-7; 7 nucleotides match TRBD1. CDR1 and CDR2 (germline): DFQATT, SNEGSKA (reference sequence). CDR3 length equals 13 residues. The ends lost 5 bases at V and 7 bases at J; junction bases unmatched: 11. DNA for the CDR3: TGCAGTGCTGTAGACAGGGTTGTGGGGGAGCAGTACTTC. Protein: CSAVDRVVGEQYF.

This chain joins TRBV10-2 and TRBJ2-1; 10 bases are shared with TRBD2. The germline CDR1 and CDR2 sequences are WSHSY and SAAADI. The CDR3 is 17 amino acids. J lost 5 bases, V lost 0 bases, and 7 bases had no gene match. CDR3 coding DNA: TGCGCCAGCAGTGAGTCCCCTAGCGGGAGCTTCAACAATGAGCAGTTCTTC. Protein product: CASSESPSGSFNNEQFF.

This clonotype was picked up a small number of times. The rearrangement links TRBV6-2 or TRBV6-3 to TRBJ2-4, with D perhaps being TRBD1 or TRBD2 (5 bases each). The germline V and J ends were trimmed by 0 bases and 1 base, with 13 bases remaining between them. CDR3 size: 17 residues. From germline, CDR1 is MNHEY and CDR2 SVGEGT. DNA of the CDR3: TGTGCCAGCAGTTACTCGACCAGGGACCCTGCCAAAAACATTCAGTACTTC. As protein: CASSYSTRDPAKNIQYF.

This clonotype was seen ten or more times. The gene calls are TRBV10-3 and TRBJ2-1, with TRBD2 matching 15 bases. The length of the CDR3 is 18 residues. V was pared by 6 bases and J by 5 bases, with 11 bases of the junction left unmatched. Germline V gene data show CDR1 as ENHRY and CDR2 as SYGVKD. In DNA, the CDR3 is TGTGCCATCAGAGCCGTGGGACTAGCGGGGGGAAGCAACAATGAGCAGTTCTTC. It encodes CAIRAVGLAGGSNNEQFF.

This clonotype was observed at least ten times. V gene TRBV5-1 combines with J gene TRBJ2-6; the match to TRBD1 covers 7 bases. Germline CDR1 and CDR2: SGHRS and YFSETQ. The CDR3 has 19 residues. The junction had 14 bases not matched to a gene; V was cut back by 5 bases and J by 0 bases. In nucleotides, the CDR3 is TGCGCCAGCAGTTCCCTACAGGGGCAAAACATCTCTGGGGCCAACGTCCTGACTTTC. This translates into CASSSLQGQNISGANVLTF.

This clonotype was picked up many times. This chain uses TRBV6-5 with TRBJ2-1; TRBD1 is a possible D gene (5 bases). The germline V gene has CDR1 MNHEY and CDR2 SVGAGI. This CDR3 comprises 13 residues. Deletions cut 5 bases from V and 9 bases from J, with 14 bases between. CDR3 in DNA: TGTGCCAGCAGTATGGACAAAGCCCGTGAGCAGTTCTTC. It translates to CASSMDKAREQFF.

DNA of the CDR3: TGTGCCAGCAGCGCCGGGAGTCAGGCCCCCACAGATACGCAGTATTTT. Translating it yields CASSAGSQAPTDTQYF. J is TRBJ2-3 and V is TRBV9; D may be TRBD2 (6 bases). This CDR3 spans 16 amino acids. Between the trimmed V and J ends, which lost 3 bases and 2 bases, there was a span of 16 bases. The germline V gene has CDR1 SGDLS and CDR2 YYNGEE.

This clonotype was seen more than once but under ten times. This sequence joins TRBV5-1 and TRBJ1-1; D ambiguous. CDR1 and CDR2 from the germline V gene are SGHRS and YFSETQ. The CDR3 consists of 20 residues. The germline V and J ends were trimmed by 4 bases and 0 bases, with 28 bases remaining between them. In DNA form, the CDR3 reads TGCGCCAGCAGCCCGAGGAATATCGGGCCCCCGCTACTCATGAACACTGAAGCTTTCTTT. Residues: CASSPRNIGPPLLMNTEAFF.

This clonotype has at least ten counts. The rearrangement uses TRBV11-2 and TRBJ2-2, with 7 bases that match TRBD1. The CDR3 sequence is 15 residues long. The germline V gene encodes CDR1 SGHAT and CDR2 FQNNGV. V lost 5 bases to trimming and J lost 4 bases; unmatched junction nucleotides: 7. The CDR3 reads CASSQRGQFTGELFF. The CDR3 DNA reads TGTGCCAGCAGCCAAAGGGGGCAGTTCACCGGGGAGCTGTTTTTT. The variable domain in full, completed from reference TRBV11-2 and TRBJ2-2, reads EAGVAQSPRYKIIEKRQSVAFWCNPISGHATLYWYQQILGQGPKLLIQFQNNGVVDDSQLPKDRFSAERLKGVDSTLKIQPAKLEDSAVYLCASSQRGQFTGELFFGEGSRLTVL.

This clonotype has only a few counts. This chain joins TRBV24-1 and TRBJ2-3, with D maybe TRBD1 (5 bases). Germline CDR1 KGHDR, CDR2 SFDVKD. This CDR3 has 13 residues. V was pared by 9 bases and J by 3 bases, with 12 bases between. CDR3 in DNA: TGTGCCACCGGAGCGACAGATACAGATACGCAGTATTTT. It yields the protein CATGATDTDTQYF.

V is TRBV7-2 and J is TRBJ2-2; D unresolved. This CDR3 is 15 amino acids long. V gave up 5 bases and J gave up 6 bases, with 16 bases separating them. Germline V gene sequence: CDR1 SGHTA, CDR2 FQGNSA. The CDR3 DNA reads as TGTGCCAGCAGCCCATCAATACTTCGGTCCGGGGAGCTGTTTTTT. As protein: CASSPSILRSGELFF.

This clonotype came up many times. The V and J genes are TRBV10-2 and TRBJ1-1; no reliable D call. V lost 3 bases and J lost 4, with 12 bases in between. Germline V CDR1 and CDR2: WSHSY, SAAADI. The CDR3 sequence is 14 residues long. The DNA for the CDR3 is TGCGCCAGCAGTGATTGGGAGTTAGGCACTGAAGCTTTCTTT. Encoded protein: CASSDWELGTEAFF.

This chain links TRBV29-1 with TRBJ2-3, with D uncertain. Germline CDR1 and CDR2: SQVTM and ANQGSEA. With 6 bases removed from V and 1 base from J, the gap between germline ends came to 14 bases. CDR3 length equals 14 residues. As DNA, the CDR3 is TGCAGCGTGTTTGGGCCTCCCGGCACAGATACGCAGTATTTT. Its translation is CSVFGPPGTDTQYF.

This clonotype was seen more than once but under ten times. At one of its ends the junction is not consistent with the germline gene, which may arise from a read error. The chain joins TRBV12-5 to TRBJ2-1, with TRBD2 matching over 8 bases. This CDR3 has 17 amino acids. Germline CDR1 reads LGHNT; CDR2 reads FRNRAP. The CDR3 loop is CASGLARGGLPYSEQFF. CDR3 bases: TGTGCTAGTGGTTTGGCCCGCGGGGGGCTACCCTACAGTGAGCAGTTCTTC.

The chain combines TRBV6-6 with TRBJ1-1; D unresolved. This CDR3 contains 15 residues. Trimming left V 0 bases short and J 3 bases short, with 11 bases between. Germline values: CDR1 MNHNY, CDR2 SVGAGI (reference sequence). The CDR3 DNA reads as TGTGCCAGCAGTTACTCAGGCCGGCTGGACACTGAAGCTTTCTTT. Translating it yields CASSYSGRLDTEAFF.

The chain joins TRBV5-1 to TRBJ2-2; TRBD1 or TRBD2 may be the D gene (5 bases each). This CDR3 has 15 residues. Germline V gene lookup returns CDR1 SGHRS and CDR2 YFSETQ. V lost 4 bases and J 1 base, leaving 11 bases between the germline ends. For the CDR3, the DNA is TGCGCCAGCAGCATGGGACGGCAGAACACCGGGGAGCTGTTTTTT. It translates to CASSMGRQNTGELFF.

This clonotype has only a few counts. This chain uses TRBV5-4 with TRBJ2-3; 12 bases match TRBD2. CDR1 and CDR2 from the germline V gene are SGHNT and YYREEE (reference sequence). V dropped 5 bases and J dropped 0; count of bases not matched to a gene: 4. This CDR3 contains 16 residues. CDR3 DNA: TGTGCCAGCAGGTCGGGACTAGCGGGTAGCACAGATACGCAGTATTTT. Residues: CASRSGLAGSTDTQYF.

This clonotype appeared many times. The chain links TRBV29-1 to TRBJ2-7; D gene unclear. This CDR3 region has 11 residues. V lost 7 bases and J lost 9, with 16 bases in between. Germline-derived CDR1 and CDR2 are SQVTM and ANQGSEA. CDR3 sequence: CSALRAHWQYF. CDR3 nucleotides: TGCAGCGCCCTCCGGGCACACTGGCAGTACTTC.

A few counts support this clonotype. The chain employs TRBV30 and TRBJ2-3; 9 bases are a match to TRBD1. Germline V gene sequence: CDR1 GTSNPN, CDR2 SVGIG (reference sequence). The CDR3 sequence is 14 residues long. J lost 1 base, V lost 1 base, and 0 bases had no gene match. CDR3 protein: CAWSGTGGTDTQYF. The CDR3 region has the DNA TGTGCCTGGAGTGGGACAGGGGGCACAGATACGCAGTATTTT.